Below are 9 T cell receptor beta chains sequenced from a single sample in a study of blood T cell repertoires in COVID-19. The table came from immunoSEQ multiplex PCR; TCRdb's copy has only in-frame clones and leaves some out. The sample consists of some 300,000 clones, roughly 90% of them appearing once. Sample: PBMCs or T cells enriched from blood (not recorded which). The receptors come from a woman aged 35 to 49 who had recovered from COVID-19.

This CDR3 is CASSFLSGNTIYF. CDR3 DNA sequence: TGTGCCAGCAGCTTCCTATCTGGAAACACCATATATTTT. V is TRBV11-3 and J is TRBJ1-3; D is unresolved. Per the germline V gene, CDR1 is SGHNT and CDR2 is YENEEA. This CDR3 is 13 amino acids long. V was clipped by 3 bases and J by 1 base, with 4 bases between them. The variable domain in full, completed from reference TRBV11-3 and TRBJ1-3, reads EAGVVQSPRYKIIEKKQPVAFWCNPISGHNTLYWYLQNLGQGPELLIRYENEEAVDDSQLPKDRFSAERLKGVDSTLKIQPAELGDSAVYLCASSFLSGNTIYFGEGSWLTVV.

The genes are TRBV11-3 and TRBJ2-3; TRBD2 aligns across 8 bases. Looked up from germline, CDR1 is SGHNT and CDR2 is YENEEA. V was pared by 5 bases and J by 0 bases, with 7 bases of the junction left unmatched. The CDR3 contains 16 residues. CDR3 region: CASSQGTRASTDTQYF. The DNA for the CDR3 is TGTGCCAGCAGCCAGGGGACTAGGGCTAGCACAGATACGCAGTATTTT.

V usage is TRBV2 and J usage is TRBJ2-3; maybe TRBD1 (6 bases). Trimming left V 4 bases short and J 3 bases short, with 14 bases between. Germline CDR1 reads SNHLY; CDR2 reads FYNNEI. The CDR3 has 15 residues. CDR3 sequence: CASSGTAVETDTQYF. CDR3 nucleotides: TGTGCCAGCAGTGGGACAGCGGTAGAGACAGATACGCAGTATTTT.

The chain joins TRBV30 to TRBJ1-3, with no clear D. The CDR3 is 13 residues long. Germline CDR1 is GTSNPN and CDR2 is SVGIG (reference sequence). The V gene lost 6 bases and the J gene lost 4 bases, with 13 bases spanning the gap. The CDR3 nucleotides are TGTGCCTGCAGGCCCAGCGGCGGAAACACCATATATTTT. It codes for CACRPSGGNTIYF. The full variable domain, its missing parts supplied by reference TRBV30 and TRBJ1-3, is SQTIHQWPATLVQPVGSPLSLECTVEGTSNPNLYWYRQAAGRGLQLLFYSVGIGQISSEVPQNLSASRPQDRQFILSSKKLLLSDSGFYLCACRPSGGNTIYFGEGSWLTVV.

The chain has TRBV6-2 or TRBV6-3 and TRBJ2-1, with TRBD2 identical over 10 bases. V lost 4 bases to trimming and J lost 6 bases; unmatched junction nucleotides: 15. The CDR3 is 18 amino acids. Germline V CDR1 and CDR2: MNHEY, SVGEGT. The DNA of the CDR3 is TGTGCCAGCAGTTGGACTAGCGGAATTGCTTTAAGGACCAATGAGCAGTTCTTC. Amino acid sequence: CASSWTSGIALRTNEQFF.

The sample holds a few counts of this clone. The rearrangement links TRBV4-3 to TRBJ1-6; no firm D call. Trimming stripped 4 bases from V and 7 bases from J, with 17 bases between. The V gene's germline CDR1 is LGHNA and CDR2 YSLEER. CDR3 length equals 16 residues. The CDR3: CASSRTPGGDNSPLHF. In DNA, the CDR3 is TGCGCCAGCAGCCGTACCCCGGGTGGTGACAATTCACCCCTCCACTTT.

The genes are TRBV24-1 and TRBJ1-2; 8 nucleotides line up with TRBD1. CDR1 KGHDR and CDR2 SFDVKD come from the germline V gene. The CDR3 is 13 amino acids. Trimming cost V 4 bases and J 8 bases; bases outside gene matches: 5. The CDR3 protein is CATSDLTGAGYTF. The CDR3 DNA sequence: TGTGCCACCAGTGACCTGACAGGGGCCGGCTACACCTTC.

V and J are TRBV7-2 and TRBJ1-2, with D possibly matching TRBD1 (5 bases). V was shortened by 0 bases and J by 2 bases, with 10 bases between the two germline ends. CDR1 is SGHTA and CDR2 is FQGNSA in the germline V gene. This CDR3 is built from 15 residues. This CDR3 reads CASSLAAGKNYGYTF. As DNA, the CDR3 is TGTGCCAGCAGCTTAGCGGCAGGGAAAAACTATGGCTACACCTTC.

V usage is TRBV15 and J usage is TRBJ2-1, with TRBD2 as a possible D gene (6 bases). The CDR3 is 16 amino acids. Looked up from germline, CDR1 is LNHNV and CDR2 is YYDKDF (reference sequence). Trimming stripped 3 bases from V and 5 bases from J, with 17 bases between. Here the CDR3 reads CATSSSAGRWNNEQFF. The CDR3 DNA sequence: TGTGCCACCAGCAGTTCCGCGGGGAGGTGGAACAATGAGCAGTTCTTC.